The source of this T cell receptor beta chain is a study of T cell responses to AZD1222 COVID-19 vaccine. Study-level points and caveats: A mostly white British donor set with more females was recruited, and clonal diversity was possibly underestimated. Repertoire collection took place solely once the T cell response had peaked.

Sequencing used immunoSEQ multiplex PCR; TCRdb keeps in-frame clones, though not all of them. The table has about 110,000 clones, 70% to 90% seen once. CDR1 and CDR2 from the germline V gene are MDHEN and SYDVKM. Trimming removed 6 bases at V and 2 bases at J, with 7 bases between. The CDR3 totals 12 residues. In the case of this clone: Its antigen is not known.

The chain carries TRBV28 and TRBJ2-5; tentative D call: TRBD2 (5 bases). The sequencing here drew on peripheral blood, taken 28 days after the second AZD1222 dose. The receptor was isolated from an adult who received the AZD1222 COVID-19 vaccine. The CDR3 region has the DNA TGTGCCAGCAGCCAGCGGCAAGAGACCCAGTACTTC. Amino acid sequence: CASSQRQETQYF. The variable domain in full, completed from reference TRBV28 and TRBJ2-5, reads DVKVTQSSRYLVKRTGEKVFLECVQDMDHENMFWYRQDPGLGLRLIYFSYDVKMKEKGDIPEGYSVSREKKERFSLILESASTNQTSMYLCASSQRQETQYFGPGTRLLVL.